The next 24 T cell receptor beta chains were all read from a single sample in a study of cytomegalovirus exposure and HLA in healthy donors. PCR amplification relied on 60 Vbeta primers (plus 13 Jbeta primers). Some clones are missing from TCRdb's copy, which holds only in-frame ones; the method was immunoSEQ multiplex PCR. Of about 89,000 clones in the sample, about 80% were seen once. The sequencing input was PBMCs. These receptors all come from a male donor in good health and CMV-seronegative.

The rearrangement joins TRBV7-2 to TRBJ1-5; TRBD1 is a possible D gene (6 bases). The CDR3 spans 16 residues. V gave up 0 bases and J gave up 6 bases, with 15 bases separating them. Germline-derived CDR1 and CDR2 are SGHTA and FQGNSA. CDR3 residues: CASSLAHRDGGQPQHF. DNA of the CDR3: TGTGCCAGCAGCTTAGCCCACAGGGATGGAGGTCAGCCCCAGCATTTT.

This clone occurred once. The chain links TRBV10-2 to TRBJ2-1, with 12 bases lining up with TRBD2. CDR3 size: 20 residues. Germline V gene sequence: CDR1 WSHSY, CDR2 SAAADI. V trimming: 3 bases; J trimming: 0 bases; junction bases outside the gene matches: 12. The CDR3 DNA sequence: TGCGCCAGCAGTGACCCTAGCGGGGGGGACTACGGCCACTCCTACAATGAGCAGTTCTTC. Encoded protein: CASSDPSGGDYGHSYNEQFF.

This clone was picked up a small number of times. V gene TRBV4-1 combines with J gene TRBJ2-1, with 14 bases lining up with TRBD2. The V segment lost 4 bases and the J segment 1 base; nucleotides outside the gene matches: 18. There are 22 residues in the CDR3. Germline V gene data show CDR1 as MGHRA and CDR2 as YSYEKL. The CDR3 sequence is CASSRYSWTSGGPNSSYNEQFF. The CDR3, as DNA: TGCGCCAGCAGCCGATACTCATGGACTAGCGGGGGGCCAAACTCATCCTACAATGAGCAGTTCTTC.

CDR3: CASSPKGGETQYF. The DNA of the CDR3 is TGTGCCAGCAGCCCAAAGGGGGGGGAGACCCAGTACTTC. V and J are TRBV9 and TRBJ2-5; TRBD2 is a possible D gene (7 bases). Trimming took off 4 bases at V and 5 bases at J, with 12 bases between the two ends. This CDR3 is built from 13 residues. Looked up from germline, CDR1 is SGDLS and CDR2 is YYNGEE.

This chain links TRBV5-3 with TRBJ2-7; 8 bases align to TRBD2. TRBV5-3 is labeled an ORF, and its function is uncertain. The J segment lost 2 bases and the V segment lost 4 bases, leaving 8 bases of the junction unmatched. The CDR3 covers 15 residues. The CDR3 sequence is CARSPRERGTYEQYF. The DNA of the CDR3 is TGTGCCAGAAGCCCGAGGGAGCGGGGGACCTACGAGCAGTACTTC.

The chain uses TRBV18 and TRBJ1-1; tentative D call: TRBD1 (5 bases). V was clipped by 5 bases and J by 0 bases, with 10 bases between them. The germline CDR1 and CDR2 sequences are KGHSH and LQKENI. The CDR3 is 14 residues long. The CDR3 bases are TGTGCCAGCTCAACCGACAGCCTGAACACTGAAGCTTTCTTT. It yields the protein CASSTDSLNTEAFF.

This clone was counted only a few times. V and J are TRBV4-3 and TRBJ1-2, with 7 bases fitting TRBD1. Germline CDR1 and CDR2: LGHNA and YSLEER. This CDR3 region has 14 residues. With V trimmed by 4 bases and J by 6 bases, 8 bases remained unmatched. The CDR3 coding sequence is TGCGCCAGCAGCCGCACGCCCGGGACAGATGGCTACACCTTC. Amino acid sequence: CASSRTPGTDGYTF.

This clone was seen a handful of times. The chain links TRBV6-6 to TRBJ1-5; D is possibly TRBD1 (5 bases). V gave up 4 bases and J gave up 8 bases, with 9 bases separating them. The germline gives CDR1 MNHNY, CDR2 SVGAGI (reference sequence). The CDR3 extends over 12 amino acids. The CDR3 is CASSSQDKPQHF. The CDR3 DNA sequence: TGTGCCAGCAGTTCACAGGATAAGCCCCAGCATTTT.

This rearrangement joins TRBV16 to TRBJ1-2; D might be TRBD1 (6 bases). V lost 3 bases, J lost 4 bases, and 27 bases lay in between. Germline assignment: CDR1 KGHSY and CDR2 FQNENV. The CDR3 consists of 19 residues. CDR3 protein: CASSHLANRIRDNSYGYTF. The DNA of the CDR3 is TGTGCCAGCAGCCACCTAGCAAATCGAATTCGGGACAACAGCTATGGCTACACCTTC.

This chain connects TRBV18 to TRBJ2-5; unclear D gene. Germline loops: CDR1 KGHSH, CDR2 LQKENI. The length of the CDR3 is 12 residues. With 0 bases removed from V and 4 bases from J, the gap between germline ends came to 3 bases. CDR3 region: CASSPPRETQYF. The CDR3 DNA sequence: TGTGCCAGCTCACCACCGAGAGAGACCCAGTACTTC.

In regard to this clone: The junction departs from germline at one end; a sequencing error may be responsible. For the CDR3, the DNA is TGTGCCAGCAGTCCTATAGGGCAGGAGGACTATGGCTACACTTTC. It yields the protein CASSPIGQEDYGYTF. V and J are TRBV7-9 and TRBJ1-2; D remains unclear. CDR3 length: 15 amino acids. Germline V CDR1 and CDR2: SEHNR, FQNEAQ (reference sequence).

The chain uses TRBV27 and TRBJ2-5; 9 positions agree with TRBD1. CDR1 is MNHEY and CDR2 is SMNVEV in the germline V gene (reference sequence). CDR3 length equals 14 residues. With 2 bases clipped from V and 11 bases from J, the junction kept 9 bases outside the gene matches. The CDR3 region is CASSLLGTGFEQYF. As DNA, the CDR3 is TGTGCCAGCAGTTTACTCGGGACAGGGTTTGAGCAGTACTTC.

The chain is built from TRBV5-1 and TRBJ1-2; D gene uncertain. Germline CDR1 reads SGHRS; CDR2 reads YFSETQ. The CDR3 covers 16 residues. V lost 0 bases to trimming and J lost 4 bases, with 16 bases between them. The CDR3 region has the DNA TGCGCCAGCAGCTTGGTCCCAGACAACACATTCTATGGCTACACCTTC. Its protein is CASSLVPDNTFYGYTF. The full variable domain, rest sourced from reference TRBV5-1 and TRBJ1-2, is KAGVTQTPRYLIKTRGQQVTLSCSPISGHRSVSWYQQTPGQGLQFLFEYFSETQRNKGNFPGRFSGRQFSNSRSEMNVSTLELGDSALYLCASSLVPDNTFYGYTFGSGTRLTVV.

The chain carries TRBV5-1 and TRBJ2-1; D possibly corresponds to TRBD2 (5 bases). The CDR3 spans 16 residues. Germline CDR1 SGHRS, CDR2 YFSETQ. V gave up 5 bases and J gave up 0 bases, with 15 bases separating them. In nucleotides, the CDR3 is TGCGCCAGCAGGGACTTCCGACGGGGCTCCTACAATGAGCAGTTCTTC. Translating gives CASRDFRRGSYNEQFF.

The V call is TRBV10-2, the J call TRBJ1-1; D perhaps matches TRBD1 (6 bases). Trimming stripped 6 bases from V and 6 bases from J, with 17 bases between. The germline gives CDR1 WSHSY, CDR2 SAAADI. This CDR3 region has 14 residues. CDR3 coding DNA: TGCGCCAGCAGACACCGACAGGAGCCGTCTGAAGCTTTCTTT. Its protein product is CASRHRQEPSEAFF.

The chain recombines TRBV4-1 with TRBJ1-1; D unclear. Trimming stripped 6 bases from V and 5 bases from J, with 22 bases between. From germline, CDR1 is MGHRA and CDR2 YSYEKL. The CDR3 spans 16 residues. The CDR3 is CASSSTSLTGGTEAFF. The CDR3 bases are TGCGCCAGCAGTTCTACTTCCCTGACCGGAGGGACTGAAGCTTTCTTT.

This clone occurred once. This chain joins TRBV5-6 and TRBJ1-1; 10 bases agree with TRBD1. V was pared by 4 bases and J by 5 bases, with 8 bases of the junction left unmatched. The CDR3 has 15 residues. Germline V gives CDR1 SGHDT, CDR2 YYEEEE. The DNA of the CDR3 is TGTGCCAGCAGCAGGGACAGGGGAGTAGAAACTGAAGCTTTCTTT. As protein: CASSRDRGVETEAFF.

This clone has just one count. The chain has TRBV6-6 and TRBJ1-4, with 7 bases matching TRBD1. With V trimmed by 2 bases and J by 6 bases, 3 bases remained unmatched. From germline, CDR1 is MNHNY and CDR2 SVGAGI (reference sequence). The length of the CDR3 is 14 residues. CDR3 nucleotides: TGTGCCAGCAGTTACGGACAGGAGGATGAAAAACTGTTTTTT. Translated, it gives CASSYGQEDEKLFF.

The CDR3 nucleotides are TGTGCCAGCAGCTGGGGACTGGGCTCCTACAATGAGCAGTTCTTC. Amino acids: CASSWGLGSYNEQFF. The chain combines TRBV14 with TRBJ2-1, with a weak D call TRBD2 (6 bases). The V end lost 5 bases, the J end lost 0 bases, and 11 bases lay between the germline ends. Per germline, CDR1 SGHDN and CDR2 FVKESK. The CDR3 totals 15 residues.

The chain employs TRBV7-2 and TRBJ2-5; 7 bases map to TRBD2. The V segment lost 2 bases and the J segment 3 bases; nucleotides outside the gene matches: 6. The CDR3 loop spans 15 amino acids. From germline, CDR1 is SGHTA and CDR2 FQGNSA. The CDR3 region has the DNA TGTGCCAGCAGCTTACGGGCTAGCGGAGAAGAGACCCAGTACTTC. Protein product: CASSLRASGEETQYF.

This clone has a handful of counts. This rearrangement joins TRBV7-8 to TRBJ2-3, with D possibly matching TRBD2 (7 bases). Per germline, CDR1 SGHVS and CDR2 FQNEAQ. V shed 5 bases and J shed 3 bases, with 24 bases lying between them. The CDR3 runs to 18 residues. CDR3 nucleotide sequence: TGTGCCAGCAGCCTACCATTGACGGGGGGCTTAGATACAGATACGCAGTATTTT. Its translation is CASSLPLTGGLDTDTQYF.

The rearrangement uses TRBV5-1 and TRBJ2-3; the match to TRBD2 covers 10 bases. CDR1 and CDR2 (germline): SGHRS, YFSETQ. This CDR3 is 20 amino acids long. V lost 1 base to trimming and J lost 0 bases; unmatched junction nucleotides: 14. CDR3 sequence (DNA): TGCGCCAGCAGCTTGTCTTTGGGGCTAGCGGGGGCTTCTAGCACAGATACGCAGTATTTT. Translating gives CASSLSLGLAGASSTDTQYF.

This clone has a handful of counts. The V gene is TRBV6-4, the J gene TRBJ1-2; TRBD1 agrees at 12 bases. The trim removed 5 bases at V and 4 bases at J, leaving 8 bases unmatched. Germline V lookup: CDR1 MRHNA, CDR2 SNTAGT. This CDR3 is built from 16 residues. This CDR3 reads CASSPRGTGGSYGYTF. The CDR3, as DNA: TGTGCCAGCAGTCCCAGGGGGACAGGGGGCAGCTATGGCTACACCTTC.

V is TRBV5-4 and J is TRBJ1-4; a possible D gene is TRBD1 (5 bases). This CDR3 comprises 14 residues. Germline V gives CDR1 SGHNT, CDR2 YYREEE (reference sequence). V lost 0 bases and J 3 bases, leaving 6 bases between the germline ends. CDR3 amino acids: CASSLEGANEKLFF. The CDR3 DNA reads TGTGCCAGCAGCTTGGAAGGGGCTAATGAAAAACTGTTTTTT.